Listed here is a single TCR beta chain. Its antigen remains unidentified. This CDR3 contains 13 residues. V was clipped by 2 bases and J by 6 bases, with 8 bases between them. Germline lookup yields CDR1 KGHSH and CDR2 LQKENI. These data belong to a study of T cells in localized non-small cell lung cancer. General study findings and limits: Higher blood T cell density tracked longer overall survival.

Using immunoSEQ multiplex PCR, the repertoire was profiled, and TCRdb retains in-frame clones only, with some absent. The table includes tens of thousands of clones, approximately 84% detected once. The TCR was taken from a female donor aged 60 or older with stage I lung adenocarcinoma. The V call is TRBV18, the J call TRBJ2-1; a weak D match, TRBD1 (5 bases). The sample consisted of peripheral blood, taken before any cancer treatment. CDR3 nucleotides: TGTGCCAGCTCACCAGAACAGGTCAATGAGCAGTTCTTC. This codes for CASSPEQVNEQFF.